This T cell receptor (beta chain) was captured in a study of shared T cell receptors in the human thymus (dated by TCRdb to about 2021). Background on the whole study: The study examined how self-reactive, shared T-cell receptor alpha chains are generated in the human thymus.

Details on this clone: This clone's antigen is unknown. No qualities accompany the bases; no much larger clone lies one base away.

Receptor amplification or capture employed the immunoSEQ multiplex PCR assay. In its TCRdb copy, this immuneACCESS table keeps in-frame sequences only and misses some clones. Where compared with another copy, unresolved V genes explain less than half of these, and the others have no known cause. Here the sample has 55,000 to 75,000 clones; around 96% occur a single time. The ten most abundant clones make up about 0.03% of the sample. Via the germline V gene, CDR1 is SGHTA and CDR2 FQGNSA. Including the terminal cysteine and phenylalanine, the CDR3 comprises 15 residues. The CDR3 DNA has 45 bases and is translated from base 1. The V end gives up 1 base and the J end 4 bases, leaving 1 base in the junction not matched to a gene.

The clonotype comes from a human donor. The sequence joins TRBV7-2 to TRBJ2-1; TRBD2 fits 10 bases in the junction. Sample: thymocytes. The nucleotide sequence is TGTGCCAGCAGCTTAGTGGGACTAGCGTACAATGAGCAGTTCTTC. Its protein is CASSLVGLAYNEQFF.